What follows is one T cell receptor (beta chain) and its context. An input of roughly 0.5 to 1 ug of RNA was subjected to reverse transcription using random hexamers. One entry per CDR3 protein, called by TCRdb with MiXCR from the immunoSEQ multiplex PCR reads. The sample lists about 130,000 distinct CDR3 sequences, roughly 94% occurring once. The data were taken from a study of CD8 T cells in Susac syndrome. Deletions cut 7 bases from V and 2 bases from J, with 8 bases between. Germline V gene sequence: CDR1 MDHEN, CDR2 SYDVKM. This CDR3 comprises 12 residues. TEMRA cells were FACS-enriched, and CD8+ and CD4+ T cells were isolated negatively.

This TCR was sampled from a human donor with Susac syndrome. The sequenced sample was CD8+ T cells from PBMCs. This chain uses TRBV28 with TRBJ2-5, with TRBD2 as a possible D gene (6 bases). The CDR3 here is CASNGGQETQYF. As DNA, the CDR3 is TGTGCCAGCAATGGGGGGCAAGAGACCCAGTACTTC.